This TCR beta chain comes out of a study of shared clonotypes between healthy human individuals. Study-wide context: For every donor, three CD4 naive, three CD4 memory, two CD8 naive and one CD8 memory plates were used.

CDR3 size: 14 residues. With 8 bases removed from V and 4 bases from J, the gap between germline ends came to 17 bases. CDR1 is MDHEN, CDR2 SYDVKM, per germline. This table comes from immunoSEQ multiplex PCR, and its TCRdb copy is limited to in-frame clones, with some not included. The sample carries 1.4 million to 1.5 million clones, approximately 97% recorded once. Of note for this clone: What it binds is not known.

Points from the study as a whole: On the whole, naive subsets had larger estimated richness than memory subsets had. Represented diversity (both genetic and exposure-history) was limited by the small number of donors.

Material: naive CD4+ T cells sorted from blood. Subset indicated: CD45RA+ positively selected. The clonotype comes from a man aged 25 to 40 in good health. The chain combines TRBV28 with TRBJ2-5; possibly TRBD1 for D (6 bases). The CDR3 loop is CASLGQGITETQYF. The CDR3 DNA follows: TGTGCCAGCCTGGGGCAGGGGATAACAGAGACCCAGTACTTC.